This TCR beta chain was found in a study of T-cell memory formation after mild COVID-19. At the level of the study: The TCR clusters were mostly specific to one donor.

The study's findings and limits: Pre-infection memory carried some responding clones, suggesting that cross-reactive memory joined.

This CDR3 is 14 amino acids long. V lost 6 bases and J lost 3, with 14 bases in between. The germline V gene encodes CDR1 SGHTA and CDR2 FQGTGA. Ten or more counts support this clonotype. The antigen remains unidentified. A single record per CDR3 protein comes from TCRdb applying MiXCR to the 5' RACE reads. The profile covers approximately 170,000 distinct CDR3 sequences, with approximately 13% appearing a single time and approximately 3.5% taken by the ten largest. This TCR was recovered from a man aged 18 to 35 who had mild COVID-19 (a few samples of this study predate the infection). Cell type and time point are not known. V and J are TRBV7-3 and TRBJ1-1; TRBD1 might be the D (5 bases). Sequenced sample: PBMCs or a T cell subset sorted from them (not recorded which). DNA for the CDR3: TGTGCCAGCAGACGAGATAACAGGTACACTGAAGCTTTCTTT. This translates into CASRRDNRYTEAFF.